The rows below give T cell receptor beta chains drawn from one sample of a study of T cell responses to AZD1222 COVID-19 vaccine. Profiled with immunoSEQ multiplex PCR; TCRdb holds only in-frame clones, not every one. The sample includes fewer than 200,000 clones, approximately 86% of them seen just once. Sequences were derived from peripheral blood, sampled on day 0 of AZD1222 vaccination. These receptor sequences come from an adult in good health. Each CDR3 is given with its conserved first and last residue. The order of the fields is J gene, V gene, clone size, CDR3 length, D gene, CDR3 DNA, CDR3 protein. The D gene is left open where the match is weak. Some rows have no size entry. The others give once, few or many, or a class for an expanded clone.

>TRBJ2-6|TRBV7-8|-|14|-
TGTGCCTCAACAGGGTTCTCTGGGGCCAACGTCCTGACTTTC
CASTGFSGANVLTF
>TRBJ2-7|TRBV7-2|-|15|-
TGTGCCAGCAGCTTACACGGACACTCCTCCTACGAGCAGTACTTC
CASSLHGHSSYEQYF
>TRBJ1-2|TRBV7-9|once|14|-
TGTGCCAGCAGCTTAGTGGACAGTCGCAGTGGCTACACCTTC
CASSLVDSRSGYTF
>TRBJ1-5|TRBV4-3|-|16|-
TGCGCCAGCAGTCCTGACAGCGGGTTTAGCAATCAGCCCCAGCATTTT
CASSPDSGFSNQPQHF
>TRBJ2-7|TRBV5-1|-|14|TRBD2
TGCGCCAGCAGCTCGGGGACTACTCTCGACGAGCAGTACTTC
CASSSGTTLDEQYF
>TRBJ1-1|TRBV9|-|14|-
TGTGCCAGCAGCGCCGACGGGGGGAACACTGAAGCTTTCTTT
CASSADGGNTEAFF
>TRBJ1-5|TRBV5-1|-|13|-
TGCGCCAGCAGCGCGGGTCTTAATCAGCCCCAGCATTTT
CASSAGLNQPQHF
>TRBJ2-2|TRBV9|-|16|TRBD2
TGTGCCAGCAGCGTAGTGGCTAGCGGGAACACCGGGGAGCTGTTTTTT
CASSVVASGNTGELFF
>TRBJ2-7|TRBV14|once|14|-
TGTGCCAGCAGTTATTCAGGGTACTCCTACGAGCAGTACTTC
CASSYSGYSYEQYF
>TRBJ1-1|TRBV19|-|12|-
TGTGCCAGTAGTAAACTCGGGGGGCTGGCTTTCTTT
CASSKLGGLAFF
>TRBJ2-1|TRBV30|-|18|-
TGTGCCTGGAGTGCCGGTTTAAATGGAGTTGGGCACAACAATGAGCAGTTCTTC
CAWSAGLNGVGHNNEQFF
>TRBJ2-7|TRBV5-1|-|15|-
TGCGCCAGCAGCGAGGGGACCGCGAGCTCCTACGAGCAGTACTTC
CASSEGTASSYEQYF
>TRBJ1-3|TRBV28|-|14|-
TGTGCCAGCACCGAACAGGACACTGGAAACACCATATATTTT
CASTEQDTGNTIYF
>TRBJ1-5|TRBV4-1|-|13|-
TGCGCCAGCAGCCCTAGTTTCAATCAGCCCCAGCATTTT
CASSPSFNQPQHF
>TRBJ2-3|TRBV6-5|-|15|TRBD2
TGTGCCAGCAGCCAACTAGCGGGAGTTGGAGATACGCAGTATTTT
CASSQLAGVGDTQYF
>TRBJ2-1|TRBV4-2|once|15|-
TGTGCCAGCAGCCCGGAGGGAAGGTCCTACAATGAGCAGTTCTTC
CASSPEGRSYNEQFF
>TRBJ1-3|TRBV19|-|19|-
TGTGCCAGTAGTTCTGGACAGAAAGGGGGATCTCTCTCTGGAAACACCATATATTTT
CASSSGQKGGSLSGNTIYF
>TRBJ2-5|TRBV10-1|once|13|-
TGCGCCAGCAGTGAAATCCCCGGGGAGACCCAGTACTTC
CASSEIPGETQYF
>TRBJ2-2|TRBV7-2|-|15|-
TGTGCCAGCAGCATAAGGTGGGGGAACACCGGGGAGCTGTTTTTT
CASSIRWGNTGELFF
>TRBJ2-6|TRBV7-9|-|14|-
TGTGCCAGCAGCTTGAGTTTTGGGGCCAACGTCCTGACTTTC
CASSLSFGANVLTF
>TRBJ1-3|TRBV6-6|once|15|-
TGTGCCAGCAGTGTAGGGAGCTTAGGTGGAAACACCATATATTTT
CASSVGSLGGNTIYF
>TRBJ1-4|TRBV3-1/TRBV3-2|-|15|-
TGTGCCAGCAGGTTAAGGGGGTTAACTAATGAAAAACTGTTTTTT
CASRLRGLTNEKLFF
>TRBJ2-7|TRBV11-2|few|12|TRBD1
TGTGCCAGCGAGGGGGCCCCCTACGAGCAGTACTTC
CASEGAPYEQYF
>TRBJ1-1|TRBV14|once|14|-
TGTGCCAGCAGCCAAGCCCTCAGGGGTACTGAAGCTTTCTTT
CASSQALRGTEAFF
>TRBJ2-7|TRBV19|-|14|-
TGTGCCAGTAGGGAAGGGTTCGGAACCTACGAGCAGTACTTC
CASREGFGTYEQYF
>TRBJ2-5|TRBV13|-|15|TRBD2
TGTGCCAGCAGCTTTGGGACTGGGGGAGGGGAGACCCAGTACTTC
CASSFGTGGGETQYF
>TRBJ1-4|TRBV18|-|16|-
TGTGCCAGCTCACCAGAAGCGGGGCCGGGTGGGAGAAAACTGTTTTTT
CASSPEAGPGGRKLFF
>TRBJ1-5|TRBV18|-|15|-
TGTGCCAGCTCCTTTGGGTCGGGGGGCGAACAGCCCCAGCATTTT
CASSFGSGGEQPQHF
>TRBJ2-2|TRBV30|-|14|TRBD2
TGTGCCTGGACCGAAGCGGGATACACCGGGGAGCTGTTTTTT
CAWTEAGYTGELFF
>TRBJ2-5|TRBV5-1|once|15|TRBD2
TGCGCCAGCAGAGAGGGAGGGGCCCTCAAAGAGACCCAGTACTTC
CASREGGALKETQYF
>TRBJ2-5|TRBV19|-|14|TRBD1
TGTGCCAGCGGGGACAGGGTGGGAAGCGAGACCCAGTACTTC
CASGDRVGSETQYF
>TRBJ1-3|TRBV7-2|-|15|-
TGTGCCAGCAGCCCGAGGTTGGCCTCTGGAAACACCATATATTTT
CASSPRLASGNTIYF
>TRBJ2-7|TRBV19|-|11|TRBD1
TGTGCGACAGGGAATGGGGACGAGCAGTACTTC
CATGNGDEQYF
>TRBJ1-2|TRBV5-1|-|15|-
TGCGCCAGCAGCTTGGAGAGAGGCGGGATCTATGGCTACACCTTC
CASSLERGGIYGYTF
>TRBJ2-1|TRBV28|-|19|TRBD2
TGTGCCAGCAGTTTGTTCAGACTAGCGGGGGGACTGAACTACAATGAGCAGTTCTTC
CASSLFRLAGGLNYNEQFF
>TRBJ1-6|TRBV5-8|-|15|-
TGTGCCAGCAGCTTGGCTATTCCGGAGAATTCACCCCTCCACTTT
CASSLAIPENSPLHF
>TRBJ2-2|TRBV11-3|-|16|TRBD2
TGTGCCAGCAGCTTAGTAGCGGGGGGCAGGACCGGGGAGCTGTTTTTT
CASSLVAGGRTGELFF
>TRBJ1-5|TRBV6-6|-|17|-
TGTGCCAGCAGTCCAAAGCCCCAGGGACATAGCAATCAGCCCCAGCATTTT
CASSPKPQGHSNQPQHF
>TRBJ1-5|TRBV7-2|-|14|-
TGTGCCAGCAGCTTAGGTTCCAGGGATCAGCCCCAGCATTTT
CASSLGSRDQPQHF
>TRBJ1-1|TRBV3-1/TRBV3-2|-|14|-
TGTGCCAGCAGCCAGACAGGAATGAACACTGAAGCTTTCTTT
CASSQTGMNTEAFF
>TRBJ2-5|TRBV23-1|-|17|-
TGCGCCAGCAGTCAGAGGCCGCCGAACTTTCAAGCAGAGACCCAGTACTTC
CASSQRPPNFQAETQYF
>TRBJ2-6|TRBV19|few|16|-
TGTGCCAGTAGGGAGCGGGTTAGCTCTGGGGCCAACGTCCTGACTTTC
CASRERVSSGANVLTF
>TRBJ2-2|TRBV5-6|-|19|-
TGTGCCAGCAGCTCTGAAGCACCCCTGGGGCCCGCGAACACCGGGGAGCTGTTTTTT
CASSSEAPLGPANTGELFF
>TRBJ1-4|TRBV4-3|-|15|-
TGCGCCAGCAGCCAAGATGGGGTCGTGAATGAAAAACTGTTTTTT
CASSQDGVVNEKLFF